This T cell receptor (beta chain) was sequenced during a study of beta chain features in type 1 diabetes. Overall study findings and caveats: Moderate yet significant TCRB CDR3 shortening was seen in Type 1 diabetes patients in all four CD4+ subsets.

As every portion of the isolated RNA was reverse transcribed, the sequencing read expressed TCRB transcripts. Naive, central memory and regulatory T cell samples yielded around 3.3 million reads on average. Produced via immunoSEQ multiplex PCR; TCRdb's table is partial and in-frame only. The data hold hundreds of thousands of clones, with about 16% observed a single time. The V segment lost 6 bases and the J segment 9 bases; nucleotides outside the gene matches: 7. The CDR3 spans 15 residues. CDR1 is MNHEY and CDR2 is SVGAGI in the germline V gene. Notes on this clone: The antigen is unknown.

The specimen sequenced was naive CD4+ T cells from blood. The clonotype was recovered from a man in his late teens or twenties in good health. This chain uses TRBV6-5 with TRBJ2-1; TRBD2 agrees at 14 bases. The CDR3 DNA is TGTGCCAGCAGGCCGACTAGCGGGAGGGAGGCTGAGCAGTTCTTC. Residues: CASRPTSGREAEQFF.